This T cell receptor beta chain was retrieved from a study of beta chain features in type 1 diabetes. Background on the study: All samples combined gave under 110,000,000 sorted cells for examination.

The trim removed 3 bases at V and 7 bases at J, leaving 6 bases unmatched. The CDR3 extends over 15 amino acids. In germline, CDR1 is MNHEY, CDR2 SMNVEV (reference sequence). Regarding the study as a whole: Shortening of TCRB CDR3s, moderate but significant, appeared in all four CD4+ subsets of Type 1 diabetes patients.

With regard to this clone: Antigen specificity is unknown.

Expressed TCRB transcripts were sequenced because the isolated RNA had all been reverse transcribed beforehand. Profiling relied on immunoSEQ multiplex PCR, and the TCRdb table lists in-frame clones only, not all of them. The top ten hold 0.0095% to 0.012% of the sample, which has under 400,000 clones, over 9.5% seen once. The sequence derives from a woman aged 18-30 years with type 1 diabetes. The gene calls are TRBV27 and TRBJ2-1, with 10 bases matching TRBD2. Sample: naive CD4+ T cells from blood. The DNA of the CDR3 is TGTGCCAGCAGTTTTTTAGGACTAGCGGAAAATGAGCAGTTCTTC. Translation gives CASSFLGLAENEQFF.